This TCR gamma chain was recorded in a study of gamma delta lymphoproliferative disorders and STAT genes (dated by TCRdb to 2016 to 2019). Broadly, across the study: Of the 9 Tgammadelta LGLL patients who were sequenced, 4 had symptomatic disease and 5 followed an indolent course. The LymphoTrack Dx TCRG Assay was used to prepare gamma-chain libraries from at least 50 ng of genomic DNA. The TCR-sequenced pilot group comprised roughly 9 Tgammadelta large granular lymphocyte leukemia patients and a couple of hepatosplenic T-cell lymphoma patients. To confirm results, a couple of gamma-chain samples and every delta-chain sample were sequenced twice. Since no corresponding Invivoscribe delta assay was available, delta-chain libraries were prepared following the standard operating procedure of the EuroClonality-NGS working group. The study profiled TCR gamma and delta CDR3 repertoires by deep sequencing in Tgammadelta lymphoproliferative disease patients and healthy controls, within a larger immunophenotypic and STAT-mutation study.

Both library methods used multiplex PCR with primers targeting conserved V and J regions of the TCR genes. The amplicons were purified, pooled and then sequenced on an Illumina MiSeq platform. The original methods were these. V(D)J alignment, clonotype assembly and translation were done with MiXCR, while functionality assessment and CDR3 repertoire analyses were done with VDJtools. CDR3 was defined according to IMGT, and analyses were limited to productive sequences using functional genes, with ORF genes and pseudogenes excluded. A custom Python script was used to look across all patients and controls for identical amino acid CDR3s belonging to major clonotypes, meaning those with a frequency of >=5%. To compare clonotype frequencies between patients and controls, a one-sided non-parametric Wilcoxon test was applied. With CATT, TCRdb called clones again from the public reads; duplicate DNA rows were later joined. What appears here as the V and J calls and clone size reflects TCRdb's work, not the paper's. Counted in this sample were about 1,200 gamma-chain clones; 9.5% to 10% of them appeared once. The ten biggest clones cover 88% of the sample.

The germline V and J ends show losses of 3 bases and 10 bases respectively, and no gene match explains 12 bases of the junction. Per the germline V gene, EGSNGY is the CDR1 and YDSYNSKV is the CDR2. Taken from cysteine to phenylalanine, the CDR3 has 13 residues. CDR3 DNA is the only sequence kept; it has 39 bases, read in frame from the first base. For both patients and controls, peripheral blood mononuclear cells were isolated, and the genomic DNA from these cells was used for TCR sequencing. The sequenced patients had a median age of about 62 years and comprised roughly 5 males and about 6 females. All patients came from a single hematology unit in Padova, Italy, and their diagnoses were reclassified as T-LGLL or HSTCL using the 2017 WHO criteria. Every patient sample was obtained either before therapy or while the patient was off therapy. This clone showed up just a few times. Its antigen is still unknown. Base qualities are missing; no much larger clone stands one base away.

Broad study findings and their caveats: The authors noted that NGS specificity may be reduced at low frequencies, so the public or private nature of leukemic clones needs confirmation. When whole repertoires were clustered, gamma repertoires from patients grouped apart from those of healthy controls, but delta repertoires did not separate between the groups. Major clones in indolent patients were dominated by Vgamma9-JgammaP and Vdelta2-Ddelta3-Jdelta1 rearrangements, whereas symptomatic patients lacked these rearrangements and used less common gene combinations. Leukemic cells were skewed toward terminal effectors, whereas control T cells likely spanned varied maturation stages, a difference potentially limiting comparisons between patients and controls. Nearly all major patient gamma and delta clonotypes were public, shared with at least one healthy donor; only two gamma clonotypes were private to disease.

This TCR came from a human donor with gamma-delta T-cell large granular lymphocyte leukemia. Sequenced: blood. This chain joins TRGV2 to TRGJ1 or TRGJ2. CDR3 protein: CATWDIPSGKKLF. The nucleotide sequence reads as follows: TGTGCCACCTGGGACATCCCCTCGGGGAAGAAACTCTTT.